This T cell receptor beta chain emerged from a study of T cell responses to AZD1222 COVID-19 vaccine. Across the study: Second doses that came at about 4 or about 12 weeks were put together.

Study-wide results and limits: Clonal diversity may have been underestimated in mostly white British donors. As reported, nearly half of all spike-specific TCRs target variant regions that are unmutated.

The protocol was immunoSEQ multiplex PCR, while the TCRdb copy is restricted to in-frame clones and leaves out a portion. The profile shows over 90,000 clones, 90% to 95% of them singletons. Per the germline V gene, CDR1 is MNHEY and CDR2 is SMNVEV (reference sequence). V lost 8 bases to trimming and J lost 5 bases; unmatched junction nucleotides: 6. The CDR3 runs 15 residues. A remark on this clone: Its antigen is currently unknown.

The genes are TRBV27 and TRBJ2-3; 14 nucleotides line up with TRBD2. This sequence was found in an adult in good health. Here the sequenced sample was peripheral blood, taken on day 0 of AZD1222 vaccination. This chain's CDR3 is CASSTSGRAIDTQYF. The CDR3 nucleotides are TGTGCCAGCTCGACTAGCGGGAGGGCTATAGATACGCAGTATTTT.